This TCR beta chain was found in a study of shared clonotypes between healthy human individuals. General study findings and limits: Represented diversity (both genetic and exposure-history) was limited by the small number of donors.

This CDR3 region has 14 residues. The V and J ends lost 3 bases and 3 bases, in that order; junction bases with no gene match: 1. Germline-derived CDR1 and CDR2 are KGHSH and LQKENI. Donors, without exception, were Caucasian adults residing in Nashville, Tennessee. This clone was seen only a few times. Its antigen is not known. At the DNA level, this CDR3 is encoded by other sequences in the same sample as well. Some clones are missing from TCRdb's copy, which holds only in-frame ones; the method was immunoSEQ multiplex PCR. The profile shows about 490,000 clones, 76% of them singletons. Sequences were obtained from PBMCs. The chain carries TRBV18 and TRBJ2-5; 10 bases fit TRBD1. This clonotype originated in a woman aged 40 to 50 in good health. Some clones in this sample may be carry-over from other donors' samples. CDR3 nucleotide sequence: TGTGCCAGCTCACCTGGGACAGGGGAAGAGACCCAGTACTTC. Protein: CASSPGTGEETQYF.